Shown below are 11 T cell receptor beta chains from a single sample sequenced in a study of T-cell reconstitution after alpha-beta-depleted transplantation in children. Using unique molecular identifiers, the investigators prepared the TCRbeta library. TCRdb used MiXCR to reprocess the PCR reads, holding one entry per CDR3 protein. Of around 700,000 distinct CDR3 sequences listed, about 12% are singletons. Sequencing used PBMCs, obtained before TCRalphabeta/CD19-depleted stem cell transplant. The receptor source for this set is a girl aged 2 to 10 with congenital amegakaryocytic thrombocytopenia, due to receive a stem cell transplant.

This clonotype was recorded many times. The chain couples TRBV7-7 to TRBJ2-2, with TRBD2 matching over 15 bases. V shed 1 base, J shed 5 bases, and the junction held 14 bases outside the gene matches. Germline V gene lookup returns CDR1 SSHAT and CDR2 FNYEAQ (reference sequence). The CDR3 consists of 21 residues. The CDR3 is CASSLEMLGLAGGGTTGELFF. The CDR3 coding sequence is TGTGCCAGCAGCTTAGAAATGCTGGGACTAGCGGGAGGTGGTACGACCGGGGAGCTGTTTTTT. Full variable domain (missing parts from reference TRBV7-7 and TRBJ2-2): GAGVSQSPRYKVTKRGQDVTLRCDPISSHATLYWYQQALGQGPEFLTYFNYEAQPDKSGLPSDRFSAERPEGSISTLTIQRTEQRDSAMYRCASSLEMLGLAGGGTTGELFFGEGSRLTVL.

This clonotype was picked up many times. The CDR3 reads CASDLLVAGGNNEQFF. Here the CDR3 DNA reads TGTGCCAGCGACCTCCTAGTAGCGGGAGGGAACAATGAGCAGTTCTTC. The V call is TRBV18, the J call TRBJ2-1, with 11 bases identical to TRBD2. Germline trimming cut 8 bases from V and 5 bases from J; bases unmatched to any gene: 11. Germline V gives CDR1 KGHSH, CDR2 LQKENI. The CDR3 spans 16 residues.

This clonotype was observed a handful of times. V gene TRBV7-2 combines with J gene TRBJ1-5; 7 positions agree with TRBD1. CDR3 length: 16 amino acids. V lost 5 bases and J lost 9; bases outside the gene matches: 16. Germline V gene sequence: CDR1 SGHTA, CDR2 FQGNSA. CDR3 amino acids: CASSPHGTATSGPQHF. For the CDR3, the DNA is TGTGCCAGCAGCCCCCACGGGACAGCGACCTCGGGGCCCCAGCATTTT.

This rearrangement joins TRBV29-1 to TRBJ2-7; 9 bases map to TRBD2. This CDR3 has 16 amino acids. Trimming cost V 0 bases and J 2 bases; bases outside gene matches: 8. Germline lookup yields CDR1 SQVTM and CDR2 ANQGSEA. The CDR3 region is CSVEDSGTSSAYEQYF. The CDR3 DNA is TGCAGCGTTGAAGATTCCGGGACTAGCAGTGCCTACGAGCAGTACTTC.

Ten or more counts support this clonotype. CDR3 nucleotides: TGTGCCAGCAGCTTAGGCCCAGCGGAGAACTACGAGCAGTACTTC. Residues: CASSLGPAENYEQYF. This chain connects TRBV11-3 to TRBJ2-7; D perhaps matches TRBD2 (5 bases). Germline V gene lookup returns CDR1 SGHNT and CDR2 YENEEA. Between the trimmed V and J ends, which lost 1 base and 3 bases, there was a span of 13 bases. There are 15 residues in the CDR3.

This clonotype appeared many times. The V gene is TRBV4-2, the J gene TRBJ1-4; no reliable D call. This CDR3 is built from 18 residues. The germline V gene encodes CDR1 LGHNA and CDR2 YNFKEQ. Trimming removed 4 bases from V and 4 bases from J, with 22 bases in between. CDR3 DNA: TGTGCCAGCAGCCTTCTTGGGGTCACCGACCTTCATAATGAAAAACTGTTTTTT. Encoded protein: CASSLLGVTDLHNEKLFF.

The chain joins TRBV6-1 to TRBJ1-2; the D gene is possibly TRBD1 (5 bases). This CDR3 contains 14 residues. Trimming pared 5 bases from V and 0 bases from J, leaving 10 bases between. Per germline, CDR1 MNHNS and CDR2 SASEGT. The CDR3 spells CASSRDGSNYGYTF. CDR3 DNA: TGTGCCAGCAGTCGGGACGGATCTAACTATGGCTACACCTTC.

This clonotype came up a few times. The rearrangement links TRBV7-2 to TRBJ2-5, with no clear D. CDR3 length: 13 residues. Germline CDR1 SGHTA, CDR2 FQGNSA. With 0 bases removed from V and 5 bases from J, the gap between germline ends came to 7 bases. For the CDR3, the DNA is TGTGCCAGCAGCTTAGCGCCTGGGGAGACCCAGTACTTC. As protein: CASSLAPGETQYF.

This clonotype appeared many times. This chain links TRBV12-3 or TRBV12-4 with TRBJ2-2, with no clear D. The length of the CDR3 is 14 residues. Trimming removed 7 bases at V and 3 bases at J, with 12 bases between. The CDR3 DNA is TGTGCCAGCACCGACCGTAGTGACACCGGGGAGCTGTTTTTT. Translation gives CASTDRSDTGELFF.

V usage is TRBV20-1 and J usage is TRBJ2-7, with TRBD1 matching over 10 bases. Trimming took 4 bases from V and 6 from J; bases not matched to a gene: 9. In germline, CDR1 is DFQATT, CDR2 SNEGSKA (reference sequence). The CDR3 length is 14 residues. Here the CDR3 reads CSATSDRGYCEQYF. The CDR3 DNA reads as TGCAGTGCTACCTCGGACAGGGGGTACTGCGAGCAGTACTTC.

This clonotype was picked up many times. The J gene is TRBJ2-2, the V gene TRBV4-2, with 8 bases aligning to TRBD1. V dropped 1 base and J dropped 5; count of bases not matched to a gene: 9. CDR3 length: 17 amino acids. The V gene's germline CDR1 is LGHNA and CDR2 YNFKEQ. CDR3 sequence (DNA): TGTGCCAGCAGCCAAGCGAGAGGACAGGGAATGACCGGGGAGCTGTTTTTT. Translating it yields CASSQARGQGMTGELFF.